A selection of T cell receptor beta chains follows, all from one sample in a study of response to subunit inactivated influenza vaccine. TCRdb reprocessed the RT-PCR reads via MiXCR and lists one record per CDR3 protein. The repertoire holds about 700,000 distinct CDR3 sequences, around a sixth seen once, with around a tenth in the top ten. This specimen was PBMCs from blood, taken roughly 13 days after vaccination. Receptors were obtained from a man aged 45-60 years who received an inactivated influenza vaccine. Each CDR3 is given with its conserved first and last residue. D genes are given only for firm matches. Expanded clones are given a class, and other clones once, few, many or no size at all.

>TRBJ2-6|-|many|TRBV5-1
CASSLTGLGWANVLTF
TGCGCCAGCAGCTTAACCGGACTGGGCTGGGCCAACGTCCTGACTTTC
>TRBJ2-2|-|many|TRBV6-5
CASSYLVKGNTGELFF
TGTGCCAGCAGTTACCTGGTGAAGGGGAACACCGGGGAGCTGTTTTTT
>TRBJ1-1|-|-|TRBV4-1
CASSQDLGRPAFF
TGCGCCAGCAGCCAAGATTTGGGCCGGCCCGCTTTCTTT
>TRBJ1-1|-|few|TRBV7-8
CASSYQQAGRTEAFF
TGTGCCAGCAGCTATCAACAGGCGGGGCGGACTGAAGCTTTCTTT
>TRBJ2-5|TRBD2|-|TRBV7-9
CASSTLAGEETQYF
TGTGCCAGCAGCACACTAGCGGGGGAGGAGACCCAGTACTTC
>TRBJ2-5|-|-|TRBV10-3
CAITVGVGETQYF
TGTGCCATCACCGTTGGGGTAGGGGAGACCCAGTACTTC
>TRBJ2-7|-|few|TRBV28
CASSSKGGGLSAF
TGTGCCAGCAGTTCTAAAGGAGGGGGTTTATCCGCCTTC
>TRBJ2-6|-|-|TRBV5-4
CASSLGWVSGANVLTF
TGTGCCAGCAGCTTAGGTTGGGTTTCTGGGGCCAACGTCCTGACTTTC
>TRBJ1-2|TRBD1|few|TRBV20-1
CSAREPGQGRYTF
TGCAGTGCTAGAGAACCGGGACAGGGACGGTACACCTTC
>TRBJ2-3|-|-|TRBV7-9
CASSPYGGTDTQYF
TGTGCCAGCAGCCCCTATGGCGGCACAGATACGCAGTATTTT
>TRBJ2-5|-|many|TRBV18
CASSPYKETQYF
TGTGCCAGCTCACCATATAAGGAGACCCAGTACTTC
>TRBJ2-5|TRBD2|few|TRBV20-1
CSARRPGQLAGGTQYF
TGCAGTGCTAGAAGGCCGGGGCAACTAGCGGGGGGGACCCAGTACTTC
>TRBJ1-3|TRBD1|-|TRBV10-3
CAIRGTGGISGNTIYF
TGTGCCATCAGGGGGACAGGAGGTATCTCTGGAAACACCATATATTTT
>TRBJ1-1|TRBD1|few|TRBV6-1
CASRDGGRGLSTEAFF
TGTGCCAGCAGAGATGGGGGCAGGGGGCTTAGTACTGAAGCTTTCTTT
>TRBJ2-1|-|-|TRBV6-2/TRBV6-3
CASSHKTGNYNEQFF
TGTGCCAGCAGCCACAAAACAGGGAACTACAATGAGCAGTTCTTC
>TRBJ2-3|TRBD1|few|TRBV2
CASRTGDTQYF
TGTGCCAGCAGGACAGGGGATACGCAGTATTTT
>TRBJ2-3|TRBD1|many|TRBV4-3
CASSLTARDSSTDTQYF
TGCGCCAGCAGCCTAACCGCAAGGGACAGCAGCACAGATACGCAGTATTTT
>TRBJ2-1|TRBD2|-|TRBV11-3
CASSATSGSLVEQFF
TGTGCCAGCAGCGCGACTAGCGGGAGTCTGGTTGAGCAGTTCTTC
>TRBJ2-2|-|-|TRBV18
CASSPSPGANTGELFF
TGTGCCAGCTCACCGAGCCCGGGGGCGAACACCGGGGAGCTGTTTTTT
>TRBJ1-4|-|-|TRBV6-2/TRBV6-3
CASSYGGNWREKLFF
TGTGCCAGCAGCTACGGTGGGAATTGGCGTGAAAAACTGTTTTTT
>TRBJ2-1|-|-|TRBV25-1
CASSDGMRTPYNEQFF
TGTGCCAGCAGTGATGGGATGAGGACTCCTTACAATGAGCAGTTCTTC
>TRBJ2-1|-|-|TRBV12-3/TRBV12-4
CASKPRRGEQFF
TGTGCCAGCAAACCTAGGAGGGGGGAGCAGTTCTTC